This entry features one T cell receptor beta chain sequence. These data belong to a study of OX40 agonist ivuxolimab in advanced cancers. Germline assignment: CDR1 LNHDA and CDR2 SQIVND (reference sequence). The CDR3 extends over 15 amino acids. With V trimmed by 3 bases and J by 4 bases, 8 bases remained unmatched. Profiled with immunoSEQ multiplex PCR; TCRdb holds only in-frame clones, not every one. The repertoire holds more than 70,000 clones, with just under 85% as singletons. The sample here was CD4+ or CD8+ T cells sorted from blood, taken in a trial of the OX40 agonist ivuxolimab. This chain joins TRBV19 and TRBJ1-1; TRBD1 matches at 7 bases. The receptor comes from an adult with an advanced solid tumor such as melanoma, head and neck, liver or kidney cancer. For the CDR3, the DNA is TGTGCCAGTAGTATTAACAGGGGCAGGGGCACTGAAGCTTTCTTT. Its translation: CASSINRGRGTEAFF.